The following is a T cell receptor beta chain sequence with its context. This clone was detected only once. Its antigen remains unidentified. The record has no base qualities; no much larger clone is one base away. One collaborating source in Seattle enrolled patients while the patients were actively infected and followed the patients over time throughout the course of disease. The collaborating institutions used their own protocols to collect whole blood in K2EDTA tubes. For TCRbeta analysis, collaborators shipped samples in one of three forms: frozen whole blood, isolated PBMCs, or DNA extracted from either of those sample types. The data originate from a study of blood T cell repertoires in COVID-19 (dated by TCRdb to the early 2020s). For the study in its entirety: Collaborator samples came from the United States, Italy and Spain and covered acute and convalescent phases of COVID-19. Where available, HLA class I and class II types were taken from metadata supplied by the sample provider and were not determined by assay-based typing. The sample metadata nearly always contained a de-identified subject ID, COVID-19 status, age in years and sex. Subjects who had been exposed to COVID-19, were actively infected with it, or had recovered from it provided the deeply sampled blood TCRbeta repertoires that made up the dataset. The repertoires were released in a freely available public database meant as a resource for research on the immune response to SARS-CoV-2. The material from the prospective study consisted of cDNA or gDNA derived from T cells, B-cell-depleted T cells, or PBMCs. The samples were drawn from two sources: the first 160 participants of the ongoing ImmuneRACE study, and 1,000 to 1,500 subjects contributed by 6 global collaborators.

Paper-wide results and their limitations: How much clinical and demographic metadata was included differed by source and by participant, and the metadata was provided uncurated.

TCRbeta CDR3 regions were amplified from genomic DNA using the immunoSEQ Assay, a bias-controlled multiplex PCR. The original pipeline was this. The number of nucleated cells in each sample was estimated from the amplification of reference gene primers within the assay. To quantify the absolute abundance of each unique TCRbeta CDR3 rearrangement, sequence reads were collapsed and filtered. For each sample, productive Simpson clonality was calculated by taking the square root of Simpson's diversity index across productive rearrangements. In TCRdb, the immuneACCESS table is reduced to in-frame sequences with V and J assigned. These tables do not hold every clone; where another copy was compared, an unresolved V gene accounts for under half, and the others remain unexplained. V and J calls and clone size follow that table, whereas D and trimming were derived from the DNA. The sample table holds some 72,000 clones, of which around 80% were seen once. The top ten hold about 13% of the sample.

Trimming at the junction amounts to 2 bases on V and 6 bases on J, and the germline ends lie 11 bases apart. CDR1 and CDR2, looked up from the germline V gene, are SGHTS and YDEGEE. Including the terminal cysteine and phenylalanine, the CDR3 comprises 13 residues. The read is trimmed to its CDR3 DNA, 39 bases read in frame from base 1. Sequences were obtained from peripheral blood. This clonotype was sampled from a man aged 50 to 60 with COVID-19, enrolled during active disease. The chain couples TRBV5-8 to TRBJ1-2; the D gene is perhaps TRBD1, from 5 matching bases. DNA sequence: TGTGCCAGCAGCTTCACAGGTCCCGATGGCTACACCTTC. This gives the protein CASSFTGPDGYTF.